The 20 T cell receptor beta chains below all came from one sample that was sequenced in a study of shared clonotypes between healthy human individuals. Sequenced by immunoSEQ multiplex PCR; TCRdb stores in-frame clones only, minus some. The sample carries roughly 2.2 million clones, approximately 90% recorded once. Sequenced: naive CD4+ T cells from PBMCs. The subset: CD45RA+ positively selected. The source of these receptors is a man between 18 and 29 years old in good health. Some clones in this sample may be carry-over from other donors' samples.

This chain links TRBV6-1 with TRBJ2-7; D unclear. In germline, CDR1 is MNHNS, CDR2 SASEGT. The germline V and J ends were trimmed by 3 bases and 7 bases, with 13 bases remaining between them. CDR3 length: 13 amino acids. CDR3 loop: CASSEGYPWEQYF. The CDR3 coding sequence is TGTGCCAGCAGTGAGGGCTATCCCTGGGAGCAGTACTTC.

The CDR3 nucleotides read TGTGCCTGGACCCCTGGTCTAGGTGGCTACACCTTC. It specifies CAWTPGLGGYTF. The genes are TRBV30 and TRBJ1-2; D gene unclear. V was shortened by 4 bases and J by 7 bases, with 13 bases between the two germline ends. This CDR3 is built from 12 residues. Germline CDR1 GTSNPN, CDR2 SVGIG (reference sequence).

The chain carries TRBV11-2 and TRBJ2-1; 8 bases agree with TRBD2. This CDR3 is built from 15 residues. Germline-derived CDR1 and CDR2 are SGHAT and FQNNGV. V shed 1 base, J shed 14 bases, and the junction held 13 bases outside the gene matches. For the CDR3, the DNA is TGTGCCAGCAGCTTAGCAGGGGCGGGAGGCCCTCGGGAGTTCTTC. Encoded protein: CASSLAGAGGPREFF. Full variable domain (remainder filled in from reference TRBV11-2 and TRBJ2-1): EAGVAQSPRYKIIEKRQSVAFWCNPISGHATLYWYQQILGQGPKLLIQFQNNGVVDDSQLPKDRFSAERLKGVDSTLKIQPAKLEDSAVYLCASSLAGAGGPREFFGPGTRLTVL.

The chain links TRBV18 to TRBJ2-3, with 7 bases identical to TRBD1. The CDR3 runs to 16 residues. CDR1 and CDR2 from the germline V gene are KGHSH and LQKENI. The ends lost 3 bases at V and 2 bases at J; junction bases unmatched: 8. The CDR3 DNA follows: TGTGCCAGCTCACCGCCGGGACAGAGATTCACAGATACGCAGTATTTT. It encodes CASSPPGQRFTDTQYF.

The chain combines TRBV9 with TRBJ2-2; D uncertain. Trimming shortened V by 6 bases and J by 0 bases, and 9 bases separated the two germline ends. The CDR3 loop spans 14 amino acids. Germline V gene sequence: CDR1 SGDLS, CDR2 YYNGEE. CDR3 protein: CASTGRANTGELFF. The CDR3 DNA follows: TGTGCCAGCACCGGTCGAGCGAACACCGGGGAGCTGTTTTTT.

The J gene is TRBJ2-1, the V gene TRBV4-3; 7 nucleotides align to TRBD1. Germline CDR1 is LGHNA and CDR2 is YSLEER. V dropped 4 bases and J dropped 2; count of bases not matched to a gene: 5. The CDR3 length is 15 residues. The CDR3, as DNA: TGCGCCAGCAGCCTGTATCAGGGGGCCTACAATGAGCAGTTCTTC. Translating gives CASSLYQGAYNEQFF.

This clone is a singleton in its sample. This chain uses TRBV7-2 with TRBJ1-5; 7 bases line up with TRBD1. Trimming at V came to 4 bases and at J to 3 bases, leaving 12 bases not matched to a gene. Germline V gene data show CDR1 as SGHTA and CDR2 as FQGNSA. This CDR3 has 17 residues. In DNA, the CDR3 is TGTGCCAGCAGCTCGGACCCGACAGGGAGGAACAATCAGCCCCAGCATTTT. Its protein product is CASSSDPTGRNNQPQHF.

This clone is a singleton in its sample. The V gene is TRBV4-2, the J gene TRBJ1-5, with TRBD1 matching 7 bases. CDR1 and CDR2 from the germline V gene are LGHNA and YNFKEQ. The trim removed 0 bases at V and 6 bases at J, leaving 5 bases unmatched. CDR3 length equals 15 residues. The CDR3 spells CASSQEGTEGQPQHF. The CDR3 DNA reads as TGTGCCAGCAGCCAAGAGGGGACAGAGGGTCAGCCCCAGCATTTT.

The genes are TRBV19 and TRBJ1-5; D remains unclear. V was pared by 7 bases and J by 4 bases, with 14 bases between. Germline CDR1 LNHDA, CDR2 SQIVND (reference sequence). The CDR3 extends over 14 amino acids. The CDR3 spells CASNLDGPNQPQHF. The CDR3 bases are TGTGCCAGTAATCTGGACGGACCAAATCAGCCCCAGCATTTT.

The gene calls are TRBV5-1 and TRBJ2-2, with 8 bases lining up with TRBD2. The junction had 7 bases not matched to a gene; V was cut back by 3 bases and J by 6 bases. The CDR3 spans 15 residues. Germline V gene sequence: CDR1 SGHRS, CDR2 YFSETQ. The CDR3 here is CASSSGAGVAGELFF. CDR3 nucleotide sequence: TGCGCCAGCAGCTCCGGAGCGGGAGTTGCCGGGGAGCTGTTTTTT.

The CDR3 loop is CASTPTGAPGEQYF. The CDR3 DNA sequence: TGTGCCAGCACCCCAACAGGGGCCCCTGGGGAGCAGTACTTC. J is TRBJ2-7 and V is TRBV5-4, with 7 bases identical to TRBD1. Germline CDR1 reads SGHNT; CDR2 reads YYREEE (reference sequence). J was trimmed by 7 bases and V by 6 bases; bases with no gene match: 13. CDR3 length: 14 amino acids.

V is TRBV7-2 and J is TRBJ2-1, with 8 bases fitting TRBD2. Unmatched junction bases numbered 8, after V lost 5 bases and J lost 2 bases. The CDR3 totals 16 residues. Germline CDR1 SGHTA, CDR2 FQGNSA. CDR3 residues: CASSVRGGRTYNEQFF. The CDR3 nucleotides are TGTGCCAGCAGCGTTAGAGGCGGGAGGACCTACAATGAGCAGTTCTTC.

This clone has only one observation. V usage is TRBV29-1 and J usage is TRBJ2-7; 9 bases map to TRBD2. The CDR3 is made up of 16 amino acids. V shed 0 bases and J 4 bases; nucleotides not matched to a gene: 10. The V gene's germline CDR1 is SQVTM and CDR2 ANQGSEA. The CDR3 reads CSVEEAGGPTGYEQYF. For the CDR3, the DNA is TGCAGCGTTGAAGAGGCGGGAGGGCCTACGGGGTACGAGCAGTACTTC.

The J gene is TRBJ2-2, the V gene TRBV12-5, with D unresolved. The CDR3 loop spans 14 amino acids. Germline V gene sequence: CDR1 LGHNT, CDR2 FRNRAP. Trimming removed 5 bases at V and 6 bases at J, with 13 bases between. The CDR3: CASGAHISSGELFF. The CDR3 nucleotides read TGTGCTAGTGGTGCCCATATATCGTCCGGGGAGCTGTTTTTT.

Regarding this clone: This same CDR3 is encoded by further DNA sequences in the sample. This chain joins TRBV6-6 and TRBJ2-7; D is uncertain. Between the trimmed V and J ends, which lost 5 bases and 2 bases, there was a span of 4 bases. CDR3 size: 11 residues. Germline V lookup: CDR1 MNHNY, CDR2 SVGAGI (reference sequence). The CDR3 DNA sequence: TGTGCCAGCAGTCGGGCCTACGAGCAGTACTTC. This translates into CASSRAYEQYF.

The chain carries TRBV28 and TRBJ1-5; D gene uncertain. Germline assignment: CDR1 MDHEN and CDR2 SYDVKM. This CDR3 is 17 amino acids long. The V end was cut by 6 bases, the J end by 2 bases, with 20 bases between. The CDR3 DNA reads TGTGCCAGCAGGGGGAGGAGGGCCCTCGGCCGCAATCAGCCCCAGCATTTT. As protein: CASRGRRALGRNQPQHF.

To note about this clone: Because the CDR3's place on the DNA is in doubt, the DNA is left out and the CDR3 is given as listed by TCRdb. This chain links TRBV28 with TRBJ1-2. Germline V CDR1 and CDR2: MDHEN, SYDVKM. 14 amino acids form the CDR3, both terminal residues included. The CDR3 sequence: CASSLFVLVGGYTF.

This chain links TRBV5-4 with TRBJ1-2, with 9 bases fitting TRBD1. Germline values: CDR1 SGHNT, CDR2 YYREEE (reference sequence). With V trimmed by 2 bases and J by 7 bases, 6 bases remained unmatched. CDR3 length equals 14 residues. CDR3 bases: TGTGCCAGCAGCTTTCCCGGGACAGGGCCTGGCTACACCTTC. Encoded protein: CASSFPGTGPGYTF.

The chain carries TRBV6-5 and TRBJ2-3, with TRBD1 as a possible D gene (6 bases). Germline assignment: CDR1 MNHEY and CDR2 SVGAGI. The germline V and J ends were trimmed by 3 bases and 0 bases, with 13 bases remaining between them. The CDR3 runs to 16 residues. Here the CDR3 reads CASSYGQTISTDTQYF. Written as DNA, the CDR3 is TGTGCCAGCAGTTATGGACAGACGATTAGCACAGATACGCAGTATTTT.

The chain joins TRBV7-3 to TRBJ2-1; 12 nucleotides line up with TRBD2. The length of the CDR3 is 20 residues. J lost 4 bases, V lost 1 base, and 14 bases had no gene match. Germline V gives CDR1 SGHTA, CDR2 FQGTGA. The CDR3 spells CASSLKPPRTSGAFYNEQFF. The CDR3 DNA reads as TGTGCCAGCAGCTTAAAACCCCCAAGGACTAGCGGGGCCTTTTACAATGAGCAGTTCTTC.